The 30 T cell receptor beta chains in this list originate from one sample, sequenced in a study of blood T cell repertoires in COVID-19. The table came from immunoSEQ multiplex PCR; TCRdb's copy has only in-frame clones and leaves some out. The sample lists about 140,000 clones, 65% to 85% occurring once. The specimen was peripheral blood. These TCRs come from a middle-aged man with active or convalescent COVID-19.

This sequence joins TRBV6-1 and TRBJ1-4; D is unclear. The germline gives CDR1 MNHNS, CDR2 SASEGT. The CDR3 runs 17 residues. V lost 2 bases and J 8 bases, leaving 21 bases between the germline ends. The CDR3 sequence: CASSELYSSWVTEKLFF. DNA of the CDR3: TGTGCCAGCAGTGAATTGTACAGCAGCTGGGTAACCGAAAAACTGTTTTTT.

The V gene is TRBV30, the J gene TRBJ1-3; perhaps TRBD1 as D (5 bases). V was clipped by 3 bases and J by 3 bases, with 12 bases between them. The CDR3 contains 14 residues. Germline loops: CDR1 GTSNPN, CDR2 SVGIG (reference sequence). CDR3 sequence: CAWSRQRYGNTIYF. The CDR3 nucleotides read TGTGCCTGGAGCAGACAGAGGTATGGAAACACCATATATTTT.

This clone was seen more than once but under ten times. The junction does not match germline at one end; this may be a read error. J is TRBJ2-5 and V is TRBV4-1; TRBD2 is a possible D gene (6 bases). The CDR3 is made up of 14 amino acids. Germline assignment: CDR1 MGHRA and CDR2 YSYEKL. The CDR3 DNA reads as TGCGCCAGCAACCAAGAGGACTATGAAGAGACCCAGTACTTC. This sequence encodes CASNQEDYEETQYF.

This rearrangement joins TRBV28 to TRBJ2-7; 10 bases are shared with TRBD2. Germline CDR1 MDHEN, CDR2 SYDVKM. There are 14 residues in the CDR3. The trim removed 6 bases at V and 4 bases at J, leaving 6 bases unmatched. The CDR3 DNA is TGTGCCAGCAGCATTCTAGCGGGAGCATACGAGCAGTACTTC. Translated, it gives CASSILAGAYEQYF.

The chain recombines TRBV5-6 with TRBJ1-1; D gene unclear. Germline CDR1 and CDR2: SGHDT and YYEEEE. The CDR3 consists of 13 residues. The V gene lost 4 bases and the J gene lost 4 bases, with 11 bases spanning the gap. The CDR3 reads CASSPTGRTEAFF. As DNA, the CDR3 is TGTGCCAGCAGCCCCACGGGTCGCACTGAAGCTTTCTTT.

The chain is built from TRBV3-1 (or the pseudogene TRBV3-2) and TRBJ2-1, with D maybe TRBD2 (6 bases). The V gene's germline CDR1 is LGHDT and CDR2 YNNKEL (reference sequence). The length of the CDR3 is 15 residues. Deletions cut 4 bases from V and 0 bases from J, with 10 bases between. The CDR3 DNA reads as TGTGCCAGCAGCCGTAGCGGAAGCTCCTACAATGAGCAGTTCTTC. It yields the protein CASSRSGSSYNEQFF.

V usage is TRBV28 and J usage is TRBJ2-5; TRBD2 aligns across 13 bases. V lost 2 bases and J lost 6; bases outside the gene matches: 3. Germline V CDR1 and CDR2: MDHEN, SYDVKM. This CDR3 region has 15 residues. CDR3 protein: CASSLGLAGAQTQYF. In nucleotides, the CDR3 is TGTGCCAGCAGTTTAGGACTAGCGGGAGCCCAGACCCAGTACTTC.

The V and J genes are TRBV19 and TRBJ1-3; 12 bases agree with TRBD1. This CDR3 region has 19 residues. After removal of 7 bases from V and 0 bases from J, the junction contained 13 bases not matched to a gene. Germline values: CDR1 LNHDA, CDR2 SQIVND (reference sequence). The CDR3 is CASTNPGGTGGYSGNTIYF. CDR3 nucleotide sequence: TGTGCCAGTACCAATCCCGGCGGGACAGGGGGCTACTCTGGAAACACCATATATTTT. Drawing the rest from reference TRBV19 and TRBJ1-3, the complete variable domain is DGGITQSPKYLFRKEGQNVTLSCEQNLNHDAMYWYRQDPGQGLRLIYYSQIVNDFQKGDIAEGYSVSREKKESFPLTVTSAQKNPTAFYLCASTNPGGTGGYSGNTIYFGEGSWLTVV.

The V gene is TRBV5-1, the J gene TRBJ1-1; 9 positions match TRBD1. The V gene's germline CDR1 is SGHRS and CDR2 YFSETQ. V was clipped by 3 bases and J by 5 bases; unmatched bases: 5. The CDR3 loop spans 14 amino acids. CDR3 DNA: TGCGCCAGCAGCTCGGGACAGGGAGCAACTGAAGCTTTCTTT. Its protein is CASSSGQGATEAFF.

The J gene is TRBJ1-4, the V gene TRBV29-1, with no clear D. The V end was cut by 6 bases, the J end by 0 bases, with 5 bases between. The CDR3 has 12 residues. The V gene's germline CDR1 is SQVTM and CDR2 ANQGSEA. CDR3 sequence: CSVSATNEKLFF. The CDR3 DNA follows: TGCAGCGTCTCGGCAACTAATGAAAAACTGTTTTTT. Together with reference TRBV29-1 and TRBJ1-4, the CDR3 gives the full variable domain: SAVISQKPSRDICQRGTSLTIQCQVDSQVTMMFWYRQQPGQSLTLIATANQGSEATYESGFVIDKFPISRPNLTFSTLTVSNMSPEDSSIYLCSVSATNEKLFFGSGTQLSVL.

The rearrangement joins TRBV7-9 to TRBJ2-2; 10 bases are shared with TRBD2. In germline, CDR1 is SEHNR, CDR2 FQNEAQ (reference sequence). With V trimmed by 0 bases and J by 6 bases, 7 bases remained unmatched. This CDR3 is 17 amino acids long. CDR3 sequence (DNA): TGTGCCAGCAGCTTAGCAAGGCCTAGCGGGAGCGCCGGGGAGCTGTTTTTT. This gives the protein CASSLARPSGSAGELFF.

The chain carries TRBV10-3 and TRBJ2-7; 7 nucleotides align to TRBD2. J gave up 5 bases and V 6 bases, and 7 bases lay outside the gene matches. The germline gives CDR1 ENHRY, CDR2 SYGVKD. The CDR3 has 13 residues. CDR3 protein: CAISGGRSDEQYF. As DNA, the CDR3 is TGTGCCATCAGCGGCGGGAGAAGCGACGAGCAGTACTTC.

The V and J genes are TRBV7-8 and TRBJ2-3; TRBD2 is a possible D gene (5 bases). CDR1 is SGHVS, CDR2 FQNEAQ, per germline. This CDR3 is 15 amino acids long. The V and J ends lost 8 bases and 6 bases respectively, with 21 bases between them. The CDR3 DNA sequence: TGTGCCAGCCTCGCGGCACTAGGAGGCTCGGATACGCAGTATTTT. Its protein is CASLAALGGSDTQYF.

V is TRBV7-3 and J is TRBJ1-2; TRBD1 might be the D (6 bases). Trimming left V 3 bases short and J 4 bases short, with 15 bases between. The CDR3 contains 15 residues. CDR1 and CDR2 (germline): SGHTA, FQGTGA. CDR3 loop: CASSFGQTSTYGYTF. The CDR3 coding sequence is TGTGCCAGCAGCTTCGGACAGACTTCCACCTATGGCTACACCTTC. The entire variable domain, with the rest obtained from reference TRBV7-3 and TRBJ1-2, is as follows: GAGVSQTPSNKVTEKGKYVELRCDPISGHTALYWYRQSLGQGPEFLIYFQGTGAADDSGLPNDRFFAVRPEGSVSTLKIQRTERGDSAVYLCASSFGQTSTYGYTFGSGTRLTVV.

This clone was seen once. J is TRBJ1-6 and V is TRBV2; 8 bases align to TRBD1. There are 15 residues in the CDR3. Germline trimming cut 8 bases from V and 4 bases from J; bases unmatched to any gene: 7. Germline CDR1 and CDR2: SNHLY and FYNNEI. The DNA for the CDR3 is TGTGCCAGCCTACTAACAGGGGGGTATAATTCACCCCTCCACTTT. Translated, it gives CASLLTGGYNSPLHF.

The V gene is TRBV6-6, the J gene TRBJ2-7, with 9 bases matching TRBD1. Unmatched junction bases numbered 3, after V lost 0 bases and J lost 3 bases. This CDR3 is built from 15 residues. Germline V gene data show CDR1 as MNHNY and CDR2 as SVGAGI (reference sequence). The CDR3 is CASSYSPGQGYEQYF. As DNA, the CDR3 is TGTGCCAGCAGTTACTCGCCGGGACAGGGCTACGAGCAGTACTTC.

This clone showed up just once. The J gene is TRBJ2-5, the V gene TRBV7-6; D remains ambiguous. The V gene lost 1 base and the J gene lost 4 bases, with 7 bases spanning the gap. There are 13 residues in the CDR3. CDR1 is SGHVS and CDR2 is FNYEAQ in the germline V gene. CDR3 sequence (DNA): TGTGCCAGCAGCTTAGTGGAGACAGAGACCCAGTACTTC. This translates into CASSLVETETQYF.

This rearrangement joins TRBV15 to TRBJ2-5, with a weak D call TRBD1 (5 bases). Germline CDR1 reads LNHNV; CDR2 reads YYDKDF (reference sequence). CDR3 size: 14 residues. The V and J ends lost 1 base and 5 bases respectively, with 11 bases between them. The CDR3 DNA sequence: TGTGCCACCAGCAGAGTGGGTGGGGCGGAGACCCAGTACTTC. Its protein product is CATSRVGGAETQYF.

The sample holds a few counts of this clone. CDR3 residues: CASTPDSSYNEQFF. The CDR3 nucleotides are TGTGCCAGCACCCCCGACAGCTCCTACAATGAGCAGTTCTTC. The chain couples TRBV5-5 to TRBJ2-1, with D tentatively TRBD1 (5 bases). Germline CDR1 and CDR2: SGHKS and YYEKEE (reference sequence). The CDR3 has 14 residues. Trimming took 6 bases from V and 0 from J, leaving 10 bases between them.

The J gene is TRBJ2-5, the V gene TRBV7-2; possible D gene TRBD2, 6 bases. The ends were cut back, 1 base at V and 8 bases at J, with 17 bases in the middle. The length of the CDR3 is 15 residues. The germline gives CDR1 SGHTA, CDR2 FQGNSA. CDR3 nucleotide sequence: TGTGCCAGCAGCTTAGGGCGCGGGACTCCCCAAACCCAGTACTTC. Translated: CASSLGRGTPQTQYF.

The chain employs TRBV2 and TRBJ2-1, with 8 bases fitting TRBD2. The CDR3 covers 13 residues. In germline, CDR1 is SNHLY, CDR2 FYNNEI. V lost 7 bases, J lost 6 bases, and 5 bases stayed unmatched. The CDR3 sequence is CASTSGYPNEQFF. In nucleotides, the CDR3 is TGTGCCAGCACTAGCGGGTACCCCAATGAGCAGTTCTTC.

The genes are TRBV10-3 and TRBJ2-4; 8 bases fit TRBD2. V shed 6 bases and J 3 bases; nucleotides not matched to a gene: 13. Germline V gene sequence: CDR1 ENHRY, CDR2 SYGVKD. The CDR3 sequence is 17 residues long. CDR3 nucleotide sequence: TGTGCCATCAGCGCCTCTAAGCGGGAGATCGGCAAAAACATTCAGTACTTC. Translating gives CAISASKREIGKNIQYF.

CDR3 sequence reads: CASSPRVSYNEQFF. The DNA of the CDR3 is TGTGCCAGCTCACCCCGGGTTTCCTACAATGAGCAGTTCTTC. This sequence joins TRBV18 and TRBJ2-1, with no clear D. This CDR3 contains 14 residues. Germline CDR1 KGHSH, CDR2 LQKENI. Trimming took 3 bases from V and 1 from J, leaving 7 bases between them.

The chain uses TRBV2 and TRBJ1-1; TRBD1 matches at 7 bases. The V gene's germline CDR1 is SNHLY and CDR2 FYNNEI. The CDR3 extends over 16 amino acids. The ends lost 6 bases at V and 3 bases at J; junction bases unmatched: 13. Written as DNA, the CDR3 is TGTGCCAGCAGACTTCGACAGGGACTTATCGACACTGAAGCTTTCTTT. Translated, it gives CASRLRQGLIDTEAFF.

This chain joins TRBV11-2 and TRBJ1-2; the match to TRBD1 covers 7 bases. The CDR3 loop spans 13 amino acids. Germline V CDR1 and CDR2: SGHAT, FQNNGV. The J segment lost 4 bases and the V segment lost 5 bases, leaving 4 bases of the junction unmatched. The CDR3 nucleotides read TGTGCCAGCAGCAAAGGACAGGCCTATGGCTACACCTTC. Amino acids: CASSKGQAYGYTF.

This rearrangement joins TRBV27 to TRBJ1-1, with 10 bases that match TRBD1. The CDR3 is 14 amino acids. Germline CDR1 is MNHEY and CDR2 is SMNVEV (reference sequence). The V and J ends lost 5 bases and 5 bases, in that order; junction bases with no gene match: 5. CDR3 loop: CASSDRGRGTEAFF. The CDR3 DNA follows: TGTGCCAGCAGTGACAGGGGGCGAGGAACTGAAGCTTTCTTT.

The rearrangement uses TRBV7-9 and TRBJ1-6; D perhaps matches TRBD1 (5 bases). The CDR3 consists of 12 residues. The germline V and J ends were trimmed by 5 bases and 10 bases, with 9 bases remaining between them. CDR1 and CDR2 (germline): SEHNR, FQNEAQ (reference sequence). The CDR3 DNA is TGTGCCAGCAGCCCCGACAGCTCACCCCTCCACTTT. It is translated as CASSPDSSPLHF.

This clone was recorded at least ten times. J is TRBJ2-1 and V is TRBV5-8; TRBD2 matches at 14 bases. The V segment lost 3 bases and the J segment 7 bases; nucleotides outside the gene matches: 6. Germline CDR1 reads SGHTS; CDR2 reads YDEGEE. CDR3 length equals 16 residues. This CDR3 is CASSWGLAGVPNEQFF. The DNA of the CDR3 is TGTGCCAGCAGCTGGGGACTAGCGGGAGTTCCGAATGAGCAGTTCTTC.

The chain uses TRBV28 and TRBJ1-5; 11 positions agree with TRBD1. The V and J ends lost 6 bases and 4 bases, in that order; junction bases with no gene match: 8. This CDR3 region has 16 residues. CDR1 MDHEN and CDR2 SYDVKM come from the germline V gene. The CDR3 nucleotides read TGTGCCAGCAGCCCCGGGACAGGGGGTGGAAATCAGCCCCAGCATTTT. Translating gives CASSPGTGGGNQPQHF.

This clone appeared once. The rearrangement uses TRBV5-4 and TRBJ1-1; 7 nucleotides match TRBD1. From germline, CDR1 is SGHNT and CDR2 YYREEE (reference sequence). This CDR3 is built from 12 residues. Unmatched junction bases numbered 5, after V lost 4 bases and J lost 8 bases. The CDR3 loop reads CASSIEDREAFF. CDR3 DNA sequence: TGTGCCAGCAGCATAGAGGACAGGGAAGCTTTCTTT.